Below, 25 T cell receptor beta chains from the same sample are listed, as sequenced in a study of shared clonotypes between healthy human individuals. Sequenced by immunoSEQ multiplex PCR; TCRdb stores in-frame clones only, minus some. The sample has just over 2,000,000 clones; approximately 94% are singletons. It was CD45RO-negative cells, positively selected for CCR7, that made up naive CD8 cells, with terminally differentiated effector memory CD45RA+ cells excluded. The sequenced sample consisted of naive CD8+ T cells sorted from blood. The receptors were sampled from a man aged 18 to 35 in good health.

The chain has TRBV27 and TRBJ2-1, with TRBD1 identical over 11 bases. This CDR3 comprises 14 residues. The germline V gene encodes CDR1 MNHEY and CDR2 SMNVEV (reference sequence). J was trimmed by 7 bases and V by 8 bases; bases with no gene match: 7. Here the CDR3 DNA reads TGTGCCAGCGGGTGGACAGGGGGCAGGAATGAGCAGTTCTTC. Translated: CASGWTGGRNEQFF.

This rearrangement joins TRBV7-9 to TRBJ1-3; 7 nucleotides align to TRBD1. Germline CDR1 is SEHNR and CDR2 is FQNEAQ (reference sequence). The length of the CDR3 is 15 residues. After removal of 4 bases from V and 4 bases from J, the junction contained 7 bases not matched to a gene. The CDR3, as DNA: TGTGCCAGCAGCTCCGTGGGACAGTCGGGAAACACCATATATTTT. Protein product: CASSSVGQSGNTIYF.

The chain is built from TRBV28 and TRBJ2-3; no definite D call. V lost 10 bases and J 6 bases, leaving 17 bases between the germline ends. Per germline, CDR1 MDHEN and CDR2 SYDVKM. The CDR3 is 13 amino acids. DNA for the CDR3: TGTGCCACCCAGCACCCAGATTGGGATACGCAGTATTTT. This sequence encodes CATQHPDWDTQYF.

This chain links TRBV28 with TRBJ2-3, with 8 bases matching TRBD2. The V gene end was trimmed by 7 bases and the J gene end by 4 bases; junction bases not matched to a gene: 7. The CDR3 totals 14 residues. Germline V gene data show CDR1 as MDHEN and CDR2 as SYDVKM. CDR3 region: CASKGTSWSDTQYF. CDR3 DNA: TGTGCCAGCAAGGGGACTAGTTGGTCAGATACGCAGTATTTT.

V usage is TRBV2 and J usage is TRBJ2-7; D is ambiguous. CDR1 and CDR2 (germline): SNHLY, FYNNEI. CDR3 size: 11 residues. V dropped 4 bases and J dropped 2 bases, with 3 bases sitting between them. The CDR3 sequence is CASSVPYEQYF. CDR3 DNA: TGTGCCAGCAGTGTGCCCTACGAGCAGTACTTC.

This clone was counted once. V gene TRBV9 combines with J gene TRBJ2-7, with D maybe TRBD2 (6 bases). Per the germline V gene, CDR1 is SGDLS and CDR2 is YYNGEE. The V gene lost 4 bases and the J gene lost 2 bases, with 10 bases spanning the gap. This CDR3 spans 13 amino acids. CDR3 amino acids: CASSPEGPYEQYF. CDR3 bases: TGTGCCAGCAGCCCGGAGGGGCCCTACGAGCAGTACTTC.

In this sample, this clone turned up once. The sample has other DNA sequences that encode this CDR3 too. This rearrangement joins TRBV27 to TRBJ2-3; 12 nucleotides line up with TRBD2. Germline assignment: CDR1 MNHEY and CDR2 SMNVEV (reference sequence). The CDR3 has 16 residues. The junction had 6 bases not matched to a gene; V was cut back by 5 bases and J by 3 bases. CDR3 sequence (DNA): TGTGCCAGCAGTCCCCGACTAGCGGGAGTGACAGATACGCAGTATTTT. Translating gives CASSPRLAGVTDTQYF.

The chain employs TRBV9 and TRBJ1-2; no definite D call. The germline CDR1 and CDR2 sequences are SGDLS and YYNGEE. The germline V and J ends were trimmed by 2 bases and 3 bases, with 20 bases remaining between them. The CDR3 length is 17 residues. This chain's CDR3 is CASSVSPRSSTDYGYTF. The CDR3, as DNA: TGTGCCAGCAGCGTGAGCCCCCGGTCGAGCACGGACTATGGCTACACCTTC.

This clone has more than one count but fewer than ten. This specimen includes other DNA sequences encoding the same CDR3. The rearrangement links TRBV19 to TRBJ2-2; D not certain. Germline CDR1 is LNHDA and CDR2 is SQIVND (reference sequence). CDR3 length: 12 residues. Between the trimmed V and J ends, which lost 8 bases and 3 bases, there was a span of 7 bases. The CDR3 DNA reads TGTGCCAGTTCTTGGGACACCGGGGAGCTGTTTTTT. Its translation is CASSWDTGELFF.

The rearrangement links TRBV15 to TRBJ1-1; D is unresolved. In germline, CDR1 is LNHNV, CDR2 YYDKDF (reference sequence). This CDR3 has 13 residues. Between the trimmed V and J ends, which lost 5 bases and 5 bases, there was a span of 12 bases. The CDR3 is CATSGRGWTEAFF. In nucleotides, the CDR3 is TGTGCCACCAGCGGCCGGGGTTGGACTGAAGCTTTCTTT.

The chain joins TRBV5-5 to TRBJ1-1, with D hard to call. From germline, CDR1 is SGHKS and CDR2 YYEKEE (reference sequence). Trimming took 2 bases from V and 0 from J, leaving 11 bases between them. This CDR3 contains 15 residues. In DNA, the CDR3 is TGTGCCAGCAGCTTTGAGCAGACTTTGAACACTGAAGCTTTCTTT. Protein product: CASSFEQTLNTEAFF.

V is TRBV19 and J is TRBJ1-2, with TRBD1 as a possible D gene (5 bases). The CDR3 spans 14 residues. Germline values: CDR1 LNHDA, CDR2 SQIVND (reference sequence). V lost 6 bases to trimming and J lost 8 bases, with 19 bases between them. The CDR3 spells CASSPPSRTSGYTF. In DNA form, the CDR3 reads TGTGCCAGTAGCCCCCCCTCCCGGACAAGCGGCTACACCTTC.

This clone was counted once. Mismatch with germline at one junction end may stem from a read error. The V call is TRBV30, the J call TRBJ1-5; D is unclear. The CDR3 extends over 14 amino acids. In germline, CDR1 is GTSNPN, CDR2 SVGIG (reference sequence). As DNA, the CDR3 is TGTGCCTGGAACAAGGCGGAGAGCAATCAGCCCAAGCATTTT. It codes for CAWNKAESNQPKHF.

For the CDR3, the DNA is TGTGCCAGCAGCGGGTACAGCTCTGGAAACACCATATATTTT. Translated: CASSGYSSGNTIYF. This chain uses TRBV9 with TRBJ1-3; no definite D call. V lost 3 bases and J lost 0, with 7 bases in between. This CDR3 has 14 residues. The V gene's germline CDR1 is SGDLS and CDR2 YYNGEE.

The chain combines TRBV19 with TRBJ1-1; D possibly corresponds to TRBD1 (5 bases). V was cut by 3 bases and J by 5 bases, with 13 bases left in between. CDR3 length: 14 amino acids. Germline loops: CDR1 LNHDA, CDR2 SQIVND (reference sequence). CDR3 sequence reads: CASSMPGGWTEAFF. Here the CDR3 DNA reads TGTGCCAGTAGTATGCCGGGGGGATGGACTGAAGCTTTCTTT.

J is TRBJ2-5 and V is TRBV19; D might be TRBD2 (5 bases). CDR3 length: 13 residues. Germline V gives CDR1 LNHDA, CDR2 SQIVND (reference sequence). Between the trimmed V and J ends, which lost 3 bases and 5 bases, there was a span of 10 bases. Here the CDR3 reads CASSIYRGETQYF. Written as DNA, the CDR3 is TGTGCCAGTAGTATCTACCGCGGGGAGACCCAGTACTTC.

V gene TRBV2 combines with J gene TRBJ2-5; tentatively, D is TRBD2 (5 bases). The CDR3 is made up of 17 amino acids. Trimming cost V 2 bases and J 0 bases, with 16 bases left between them. Germline V lookup: CDR1 SNHLY, CDR2 FYNNEI. The CDR3 DNA sequence: TGTGCCAGCAGTGAATTGGTGGTTAGCGCGAACCAAGAGACCCAGTACTTC. This gives the protein CASSELVVSANQETQYF.

V and J are TRBV7-9 and TRBJ2-7; D is perhaps TRBD2 (6 bases). Trimming left V 2 bases short and J 5 bases short, with 13 bases between. The CDR3 covers 14 residues. CDR1 and CDR2 from the germline V gene are SEHNR and FQNEAQ (reference sequence). The CDR3 nucleotides read TGTGCCAGCAGCTTATGGGAGGAGGGACACGAGCAGTACTTC. Protein: CASSLWEEGHEQYF.

The V call is TRBV10-1, the J call TRBJ2-3; D is uncertain. Germline CDR1 is WNHNN and CDR2 is SYGVQD (reference sequence). There are 15 residues in the CDR3. Trimming left V 3 bases short and J 1 base short, with 11 bases between. The CDR3 sequence is CASSEGAFGTDTQYF. The CDR3 nucleotides read TGCGCCAGCAGTGAAGGCGCTTTTGGCACAGATACGCAGTATTTT.

In regard to this clone: Other DNA sequences within the sample encode an identical CDR3. The chain combines TRBV4-1 with TRBJ2-5, with D tentatively TRBD1 (6 bases). This CDR3 has 14 residues. Looked up from germline, CDR1 is MGHRA and CDR2 is YSYEKL. Trimming pared 0 bases from V and 1 base from J, leaving 6 bases between. The CDR3 region has the DNA TGCGCCAGCAGCCAAGAGGACAGCCAAGAGACCCAGTACTTC. It is translated as CASSQEDSQETQYF.

This clone was seen just once. The V and J genes are TRBV6-6 and TRBJ1-6, with no clear D. Germline V CDR1 and CDR2: MNHNY, SVGAGI (reference sequence). V was clipped by 6 bases and J by 13 bases, with 16 bases between them. The CDR3 loop spans 13 amino acids. CDR3 bases: TGTGCCAGCAGGGATTCTTCCGCGGCTCCCCTCCACTTT. The encoded protein is CASRDSSAAPLHF.

The chain joins TRBV30 to TRBJ2-5; TRBD2 matches 7 bases. CDR1 is GTSNPN, CDR2 SVGIG, per germline (reference sequence). The ends lost 7 bases at V and 0 bases at J; junction bases unmatched: 14. CDR3 length: 16 amino acids. The CDR3 is CASGFGAGVYQETQYF. The CDR3, as DNA: TGTGCCTCGGGCTTTGGCGCGGGGGTGTACCAAGAGACCCAGTACTTC.

The chain employs TRBV6-1 and TRBJ2-7; 7 nucleotides match TRBD1. Germline V lookup: CDR1 MNHNS, CDR2 SASEGT. The CDR3 spans 15 residues. The ends lost 6 bases at V and 0 bases at J; junction bases unmatched: 8. The CDR3 nucleotides are TGTGCCAGCAGGGAGGACAGGCTTCTCTCCTACGAGCAGTACTTC. Translating it yields CASREDRLLSYEQYF.

The chain is built from TRBV4-3 and TRBJ2-1; 9 bases are shared with TRBD2. Germline lookup yields CDR1 LGHNA and CDR2 YSLEER. V gave up 0 bases and J gave up 4 bases; unmatched junction bases: 4. The CDR3 has 16 residues. CDR3 DNA sequence: TGCGCCAGCAGCCAAGAAGCTAGCGGGGTTTACAATGAGCAGTTCTTC. This gives the protein CASSQEASGVYNEQFF.

The V and J genes are TRBV5-6 and TRBJ1-1; 10 bases match TRBD1. Trimming took 3 bases from V and 0 from J; bases not matched to a gene: 11. The CDR3 contains 18 residues. Per the germline V gene, CDR1 is SGHDT and CDR2 is YYEEEE. CDR3 bases: TGTGCCAGCAGCTCCCTACTGGACAGGGGGACTATGAACACTGAAGCTTTCTTT. Translating it yields CASSSLLDRGTMNTEAFF.